This T cell receptor (beta chain) was obtained from a study of T cell changes during pregnancy in multiple sclerosis. Some clones are missing from TCRdb's copy, which holds only in-frame ones; the method was immunoSEQ multiplex PCR. The repertoire holds about 61,000 clones, with approximately 90% as singletons. This CDR3 contains 13 residues. Germline V gene sequence: CDR1 SEHNR, CDR2 FQNEAQ (reference sequence). V lost 8 bases and J 2 bases, leaving 13 bases between the germline ends. The chain uses TRBV7-9 and TRBJ2-7; weak D call: TRBD1 (6 bases). The source is a female donor in good health, enrolled as a control in a pregnancy study. The input for sequencing was peripheral blood, taken in the first trimester of pregnancy. DNA of the CDR3: TGTGCCAGCGCTACTCAGGGGACCTACGAGCAGTACTTC. Protein product: CASATQGTYEQYF.